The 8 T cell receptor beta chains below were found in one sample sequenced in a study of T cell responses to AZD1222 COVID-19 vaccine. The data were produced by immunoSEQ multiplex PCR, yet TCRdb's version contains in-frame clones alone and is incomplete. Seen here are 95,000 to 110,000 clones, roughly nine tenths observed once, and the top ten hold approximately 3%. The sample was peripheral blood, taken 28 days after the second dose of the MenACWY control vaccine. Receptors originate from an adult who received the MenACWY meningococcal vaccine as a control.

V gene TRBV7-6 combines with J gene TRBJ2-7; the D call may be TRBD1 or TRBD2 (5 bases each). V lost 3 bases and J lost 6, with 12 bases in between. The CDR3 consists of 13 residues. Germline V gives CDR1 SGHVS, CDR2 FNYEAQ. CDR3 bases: TGTGCCAGCAGCTTTATGGGGGATCGCGAGCAGTACTTC. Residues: CASSFMGDREQYF.

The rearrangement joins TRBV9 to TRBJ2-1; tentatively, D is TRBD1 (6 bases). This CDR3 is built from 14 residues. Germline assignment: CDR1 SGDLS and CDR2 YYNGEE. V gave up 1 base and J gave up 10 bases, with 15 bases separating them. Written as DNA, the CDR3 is TGTGCCAGCAGCGTACTTCCACAGGGTTACGAGCAGTTCTTC. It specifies CASSVLPQGYEQFF.

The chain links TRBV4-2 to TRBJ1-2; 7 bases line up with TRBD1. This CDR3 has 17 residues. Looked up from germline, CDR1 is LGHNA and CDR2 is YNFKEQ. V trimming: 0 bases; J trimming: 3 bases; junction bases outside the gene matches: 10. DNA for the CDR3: TGTGCCAGCAGCCAAGATGCAGGGGGGTTCGCCGACTATGGCTACACCTTC. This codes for CASSQDAGGFADYGYTF.

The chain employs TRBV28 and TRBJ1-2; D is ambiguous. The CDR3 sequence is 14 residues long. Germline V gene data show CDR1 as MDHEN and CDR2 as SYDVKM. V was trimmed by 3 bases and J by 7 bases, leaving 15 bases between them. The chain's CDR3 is CASSFSAGLGGYTF. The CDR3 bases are TGTGCCAGCAGTTTCTCCGCGGGGTTGGGTGGCTACACCTTC.

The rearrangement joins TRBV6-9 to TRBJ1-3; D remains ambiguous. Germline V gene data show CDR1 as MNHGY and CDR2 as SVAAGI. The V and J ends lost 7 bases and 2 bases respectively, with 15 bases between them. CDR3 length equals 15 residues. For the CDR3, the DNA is TGTGCCAGCACGCCTCGCCGGGGTACTGGAAACACCATATATTTT. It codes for CASTPRRGTGNTIYF.

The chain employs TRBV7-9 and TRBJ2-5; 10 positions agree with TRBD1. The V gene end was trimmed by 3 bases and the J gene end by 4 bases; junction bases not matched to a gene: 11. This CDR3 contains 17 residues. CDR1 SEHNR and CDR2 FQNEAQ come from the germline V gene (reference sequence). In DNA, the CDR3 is TGTGCCAGCAGCTTTTTCGGAGGACAGGGGGAGGGAGAGACCCAGTACTTC. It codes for CASSFFGGQGEGETQYF.

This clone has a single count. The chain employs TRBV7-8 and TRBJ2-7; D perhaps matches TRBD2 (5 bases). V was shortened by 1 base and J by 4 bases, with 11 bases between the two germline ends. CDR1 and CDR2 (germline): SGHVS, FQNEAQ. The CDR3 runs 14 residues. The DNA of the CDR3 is TGTGCCAGCAGCTTAGTCGGACTTGAATACGAGCAGTACTTC. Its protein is CASSLVGLEYEQYF.

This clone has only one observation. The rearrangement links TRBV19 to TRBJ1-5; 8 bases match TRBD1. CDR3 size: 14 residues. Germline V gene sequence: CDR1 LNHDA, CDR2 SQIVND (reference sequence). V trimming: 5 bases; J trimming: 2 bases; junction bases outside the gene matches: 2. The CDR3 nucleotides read TGTGCCAGTAGTCGGGGACAGGGCAATCAGCCCCAGCATTTT. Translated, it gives CASSRGQGNQPQHF.